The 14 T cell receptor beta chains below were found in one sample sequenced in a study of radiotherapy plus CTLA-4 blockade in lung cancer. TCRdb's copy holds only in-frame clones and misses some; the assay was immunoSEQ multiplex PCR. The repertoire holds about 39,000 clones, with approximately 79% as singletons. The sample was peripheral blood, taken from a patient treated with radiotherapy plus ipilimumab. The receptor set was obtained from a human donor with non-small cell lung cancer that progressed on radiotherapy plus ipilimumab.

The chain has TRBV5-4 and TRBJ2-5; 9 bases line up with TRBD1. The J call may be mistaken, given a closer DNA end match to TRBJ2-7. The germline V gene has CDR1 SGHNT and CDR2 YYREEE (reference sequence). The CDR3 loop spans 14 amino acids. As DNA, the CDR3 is TGTGCCAGCAGCTCGAACAGGGGGCACTACGAGCAGTACTTC. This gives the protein CASSSNRGHYEQYF.

In DNA form, the CDR3 reads TGTGCCAGCACCCGAGGACGGGGTGGCTATGAGCAGTTCTTC. Protein product: CASTRGRGGYEQFF. This chain connects TRBV5-4 to TRBJ2-1, with a tentative D call TRBD2 (5 bases). Deletions cut 6 bases from V and 8 bases from J, with 18 bases between. This CDR3 is 14 amino acids long. Germline V lookup: CDR1 SGHNT, CDR2 YYREEE (reference sequence).

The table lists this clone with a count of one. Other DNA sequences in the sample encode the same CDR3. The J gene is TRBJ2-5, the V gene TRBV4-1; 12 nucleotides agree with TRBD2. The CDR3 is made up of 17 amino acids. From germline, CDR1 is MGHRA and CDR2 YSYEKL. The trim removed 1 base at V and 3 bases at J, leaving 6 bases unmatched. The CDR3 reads CASSQGVASGGEETQYF. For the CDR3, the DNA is TGCGCCAGCAGCCAAGGTGTAGCTAGCGGGGGGGAAGAGACCCAGTACTTC.

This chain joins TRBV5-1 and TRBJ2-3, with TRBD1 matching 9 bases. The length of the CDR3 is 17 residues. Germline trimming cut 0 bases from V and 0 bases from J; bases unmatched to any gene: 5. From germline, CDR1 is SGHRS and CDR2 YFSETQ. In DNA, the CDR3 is TGCGCCAGCAGCTTGGATCCACAGGGGGCTAGCACAGATACGCAGTATTTT. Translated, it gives CASSLDPQGASTDTQYF.

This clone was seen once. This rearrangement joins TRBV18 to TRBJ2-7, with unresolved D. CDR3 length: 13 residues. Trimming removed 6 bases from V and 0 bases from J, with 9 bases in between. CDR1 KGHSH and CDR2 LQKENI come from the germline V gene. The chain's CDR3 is CASSPVSSYEQYF. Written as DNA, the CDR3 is TGTGCCAGCTCCCCAGTGAGCTCCTACGAGCAGTACTTC. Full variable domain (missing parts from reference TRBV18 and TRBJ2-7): NAGVMQNPRHLVRRRGQEARLRCSPMKGHSHVYWYRQLPEEGLKFMVYLQKENIIDESGMPKERFSAEFPKEGPSILRIQQVVRGDSAAYFCASSPVSSYEQYFGPGTRLTVT.

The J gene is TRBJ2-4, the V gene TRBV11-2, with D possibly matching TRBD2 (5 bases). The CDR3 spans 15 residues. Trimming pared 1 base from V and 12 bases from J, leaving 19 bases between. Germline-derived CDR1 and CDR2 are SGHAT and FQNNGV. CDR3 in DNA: TGTGCCAGCAGCTTAGGCAATAGAGGGATAGGGAGTCAGTACTTC. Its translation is CASSLGNRGIGSQYF.

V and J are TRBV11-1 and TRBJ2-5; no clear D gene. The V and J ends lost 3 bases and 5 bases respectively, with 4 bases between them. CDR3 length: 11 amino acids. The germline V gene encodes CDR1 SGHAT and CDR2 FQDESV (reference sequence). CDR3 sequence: CASSFYETQYF. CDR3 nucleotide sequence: TGTGCCAGCAGCTTCTATGAGACCCAGTACTTC.

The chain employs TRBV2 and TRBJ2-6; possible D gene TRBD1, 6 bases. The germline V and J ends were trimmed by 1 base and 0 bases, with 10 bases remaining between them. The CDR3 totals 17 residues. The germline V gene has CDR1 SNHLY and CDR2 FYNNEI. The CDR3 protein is CASSEDRVGSGANVLTF. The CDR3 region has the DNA TGTGCCAGCAGTGAAGACAGGGTTGGCTCTGGGGCCAACGTCCTGACTTTC.

CDR3 coding DNA: TGTGCCAGCAGAGGAACTAGCTACAATGAGCAGTTCTTC. Translation: CASRGTSYNEQFF. This chain uses TRBV6-6 with TRBJ2-1; D might be TRBD2 (5 bases). This CDR3 contains 13 residues. V was cut by 6 bases and J by 3 bases, with 9 bases left in between. Looked up from germline, CDR1 is MNHNY and CDR2 is SVGAGI (reference sequence).

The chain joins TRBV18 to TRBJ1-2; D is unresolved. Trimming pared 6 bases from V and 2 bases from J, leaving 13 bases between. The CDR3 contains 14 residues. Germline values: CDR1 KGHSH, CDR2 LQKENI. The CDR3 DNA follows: TGTGCCAGCTCGGGAGATGGGAAGAACTATGGCTACACCTTC. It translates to CASSGDGKNYGYTF.

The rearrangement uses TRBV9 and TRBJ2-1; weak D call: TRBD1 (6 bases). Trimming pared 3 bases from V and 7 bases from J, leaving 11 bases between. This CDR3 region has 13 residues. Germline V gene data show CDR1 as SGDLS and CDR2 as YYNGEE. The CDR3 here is CASSGVGGNEQFF. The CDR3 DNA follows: TGTGCCAGCAGCGGAGTAGGGGGTAATGAGCAGTTCTTC.

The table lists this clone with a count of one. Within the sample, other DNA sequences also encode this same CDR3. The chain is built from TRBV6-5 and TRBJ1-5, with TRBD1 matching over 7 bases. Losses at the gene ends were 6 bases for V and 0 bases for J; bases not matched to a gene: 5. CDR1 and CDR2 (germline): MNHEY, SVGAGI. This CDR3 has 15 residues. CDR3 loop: CASRRQGGSNQPQHF. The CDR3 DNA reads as TGTGCCAGCAGACGACAGGGTGGTAGCAATCAGCCCCAGCATTTT.

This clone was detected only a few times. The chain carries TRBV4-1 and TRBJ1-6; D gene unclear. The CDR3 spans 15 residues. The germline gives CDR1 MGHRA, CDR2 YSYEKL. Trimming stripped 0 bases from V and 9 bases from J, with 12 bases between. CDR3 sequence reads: CASSQDRGLVSPLHF. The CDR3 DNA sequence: TGCGCCAGCAGCCAAGATCGAGGACTTGTTTCACCCCTCCACTTT.

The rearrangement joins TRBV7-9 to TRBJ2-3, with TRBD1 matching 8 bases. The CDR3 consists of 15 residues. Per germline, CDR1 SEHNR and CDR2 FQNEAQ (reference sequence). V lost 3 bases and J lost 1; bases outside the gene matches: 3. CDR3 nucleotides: TGTGCCAGCAGCTTCGGACAGGGACGCACAGATACGCAGTATTTT. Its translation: CASSFGQGRTDTQYF.